The clone carrying this T cell receptor beta chain has a handful of counts. No antigen is known for it. The data stem from a study of response to subunit inactivated influenza vaccine. Germline CDR1 is MNHEY and CDR2 is SVGEGT. This CDR3 region has 17 residues. Trimming took off 1 base at V and 4 bases at J, with 16 bases between the two ends. MiXCR, applied by TCRdb to the RT-PCR reads, yields one record per CDR3 protein. The table shows fewer than 400,000 distinct CDR3 sequences, with around a fifth occurring only once. The study, taken as a whole, reports: Every seasonal influenza vaccination brings in few new T cells, the authors suggested.

This clonotype was sampled from a man between 50 and 70 years old who received an inactivated influenza vaccine. This sample comprised PBMCs from blood, obtained about 20 months after vaccination. The rearrangement links TRBV6-2 or TRBV6-3 to TRBJ1-4, with a possible D match to TRBD1 (6 bases). The CDR3 bases are TGTGCCAGCAGTTACTTTGGTCTTCGGACAGATAATGAAAAACTGTTTTTT. It yields the protein CASSYFGLRTDNEKLFF.